This T cell receptor beta chain was obtained from a study of neoadjuvant anti-PD-1 for oral cavity cancer. At the level of the study: Non-progressing patients received a fourth nivolumab dose near day 43, then surgery on days 50-56.

This clone was seen once. Patients had HPV-negative, locally advanced oral cavity squamous cell carcinoma. Analysis of PBMCs was direct, with no culture step. PBMC libraries mostly used 480 ng of input genomic DNA, with six replicates per sample. Method: immunoSEQ multiplex PCR; TCRdb's copy keeps in-frame clones and lacks some. This table has approximately 16,000 clones, nearly 70% appearing once. Here the sequenced sample was PBMCs, taken before nivolumab (anti-PD-1) treatment. The sequence was collected from a person between 35 and 79 years old with oral cavity squamous cell carcinoma.

The DNA for the CDR3 is TGCGCCAGCAGCTTAGGTCGGGCAGTGAACACTGAAGCTTTCTTT. Protein product: CASSLGRAVNTEAFF. V usage is TRBV5-1 and J usage is TRBJ1-1; D gene uncertain. V was pared by 2 bases and J by 0 bases, with 11 bases between. CDR1 is SGHRS and CDR2 is YFSETQ in the germline V gene. CDR3 length equals 15 residues.